The entry below gives a single T cell receptor (beta chain) sequence along with its context. Newly diagnosed hyperthyroidism patients aged 18 to 65 years had disease lasting under 2 months. This entry comes from a study of T cells in Graves' hyperthyroidism and ophthalmopathy. Amplification targeted TCR beta CDR3 regions from RNA transcripts. An initial round of RT-PCR targeting the TCR CDR3 relied on the HTBI primer set. TCRdb passed the multiplex PCR reads through MiXCR, listing each CDR3 protein once. This table has hundreds of thousands of distinct CDR3 sequences, 15% to 18% appearing once. V lost 4 bases to trimming and J lost 3 bases, with 7 bases between them. The CDR3 runs to 12 residues. Germline CDR1 is ENHRY and CDR2 is SYGVKD.

The rearrangement links TRBV10-3 to TRBJ2-7; D is ambiguous. The sequence was obtained from a young woman with Graves' hyperthyroidism. Sequencing was performed on blood. The CDR3 region has the DNA TGTGCCATCAGTGGGGCTAACTACGAGCAGTACTTC. This sequence encodes CAISGANYEQYF.